The rows below give T cell receptor beta chains drawn from one sample of a study of blood T cell repertoires in COVID-19. Data came from immunoSEQ multiplex PCR; TCRdb stores just in-frame clones and leaves some out. In the table there are approximately 140,000 clones, 80% to 90% of which are singletons. Sequences were obtained from peripheral blood. All receptors come from a man aged 55-75 years with active or convalescent COVID-19. Both conserved end residues are part of each CDR3. Fields, in order: clone size, D gene, V gene, J gene, CDR3 DNA, CDR3 protein. A D gene is named only where the DNA matches it firmly. A clone size is listed for some rows: how often the clone was seen (once, few, many), or a class if it is expanded.

>.|.|TRBV7-2|TRBJ1-1
TGTGCCAGCAGCCCGACAGGAGGTAGGACTGAAGCTTTCTTT
CASSPTGGRTEAFF
>.|TRBD1|TRBV2|TRBJ2-5
TGTGCCAGCAGGGACCGGGACAGGCTTCTGAAGACCCAGTACTTC
CASRDRDRLLKTQYF
>.|TRBD1|TRBV19|TRBJ1-2
TGTGCCAGTAGCCCGACAGGGGTAGTCAATGGCTACACCTTC
CASSPTGVVNGYTF
>many|TRBD1|TRBV6-2/TRBV6-3|TRBJ1-1
TGTGCCAGCAGCCCCCGGGACAGGGGGCATTCTGAAGCTTTCTTT
CASSPRDRGHSEAFF
>.|.|TRBV4-2|TRBJ2-3
TGTGCCAGCAGCCAAGATGACTCAGATACGCAGTATTTT
CASSQDDSDTQYF
>.|.|TRBV6-1|TRBJ1-5
TGTGCCAGCAGTGAGGGAGTGCATAGCAATCAGCCCCAGCATTTT
CASSEGVHSNQPQHF
>.|TRBD1|TRBV24-1|TRBJ2-2
TGTGCCACTCAACCTCCGGGACAGGGGCCCAACCGGGAGCTGTTTTTT
CATQPPGQGPNRELFF
>.|TRBD1|TRBV5-1|TRBJ2-7
TGCGCCAGCAGCTTGGGACAGGGGGCGGTCGAGCAGTACTTC
CASSLGQGAVEQYF
>.|TRBD2|TRBV6-2/TRBV6-3|TRBJ2-1
TGTGCCAGCAGTTACGGGCGGCCCGCGACTAGCGGGAAGAGCTATGAGCAGTTCTTC
CASSYGRPATSGKSYEQFF
>.|TRBD1|TRBV9|TRBJ1-1
TGTGCCAGCAGCGTCCGGGGACAGACGAGCACTGAAGCTTTCTTT
CASSVRGQTSTEAFF
>.|TRBD1|TRBV28|TRBJ1-2
TGTGCCAGCAGCACTTCACCTCAGGGGGTATATGGCTACACCTTC
CASSTSPQGVYGYTF
>once|.|TRBV14|TRBJ2-5
TGTGCCAGCAGCCAAGGAGCGAGGTGGACCCAGTACTTC
CASSQGARWTQYF
>.|.|TRBV7-9|TRBJ1-3
TGTGCCAGCAGCTTACAGGGTGTTATCTCTGGAAACACCATATATTTT
CASSLQGVISGNTIYF
>.|TRBD2|TRBV27|TRBJ2-1
TGTGCCAGCAGTCCTACGGGACTAGCGTCCTACAATGAGCAGTTCTTC
CASSPTGLASYNEQFF
>.|TRBD2|TRBV7-2|TRBJ2-1
TGTGCCAGCAGCTTAGTAAGCGGGAGGGGGGGCGGAGAGCAGTTCTTC
CASSLVSGRGGGEQFF
>.|.|TRBV6-5|TRBJ1-5
TGTGCCAGCAGTCCAGGTAATCAGCCCCAGCATTTT
CASSPGNQPQHF
>.|TRBD1|TRBV5-1|TRBJ2-2
TGCGCCAGCAGATCAGGGGGAGACACCGGGGAGCTGTTTTTT
CASRSGGDTGELFF
>.|TRBD1|TRBV12-3/TRBV12-4|TRBJ2-7
TGTGCCAGCAGAAGGACAGGGCCCTACGAGCAGTACTTC
CASRRTGPYEQYF
>few|TRBD2|TRBV9|TRBJ2-1
TGTGCCAGCAGCTCGCAGGGACTAGCAAATGAGCAGTTCTTC
CASSSQGLANEQFF
>.|.|TRBV2|TRBJ1-4
TGTGCCAGCAGTGGCGGTAATAATGAAAAACTGTTTTTT
CASSGGNNEKLFF
>.|.|TRBV27|TRBJ2-1
TGTGCCAGCAGTCGGCGAAAGGCGGCCAATGAGCAGTTCTTC
CASSRRKAANEQFF
>.|TRBD1|TRBV19|TRBJ2-3
TGTGCCAGTAGTATACCGGGGACAGGTTCAGATACGCAGTATTTT
CASSIPGTGSDTQYF
>.|.|TRBV5-1|TRBJ2-7
TGCGCCAGCAGTTTGGCCACGCCGGGCTCCTACGAGCAGTACTTC
CASSLATPGSYEQYF
>.|TRBD1|TRBV7-9|TRBJ1-2
TGTGCCAGCAGCCCGACAGGGGCCTATGGCTACACCTTC
CASSPTGAYGYTF
>.|.|TRBV9|TRBJ2-7
TGTGCCAGCAGCGAAACAGGTAGCTCCTACGAGCAGTACTTC
CASSETGSSYEQYF
>once|TRBD2|TRBV9|TRBJ2-1
TGTGCCAGCAGCGTCTCCGGGACTAGCGGGAGGAGGTACAATGAGCAGTTCTTC
CASSVSGTSGRRYNEQFF
>.|.|TRBV11-3|TRBJ2-2
TGTGCCACCCTCCCCCCCTTGGCGGAGATCGCGAACACCGGGGAGCTGTTTTTT
CATLPPLAEIANTGELFF
>.|.|TRBV24-1|TRBJ2-5
TGTGCCACCAGTGATTTCGGGGGAAAGGGTGAGACCCAGTACTTC
CATSDFGGKGETQYF
>.|.|TRBV21-1|TRBJ2-7
TGTGCCAGCAGCACGGGACAGGTTTTCAACGAGCAGTACTTC
CASSTGQVFNEQYF
>.|.|TRBV6-5|TRBJ1-1
TGTGCCAGCAGCCCCCTCTTGGGCACGAACACTGAAGCTTTCTTT
CASSPLLGTNTEAFF
>.|.|TRBV7-2|TRBJ2-5
TGTGCCAGCAGTCAAAGGCGTTGGGCGGAGCGGGAGACCCAGTACTTC
CASSQRRWAERETQYF
>.|.|TRBV28|TRBJ1-4
TGTGCCAGCAGTCCCTTCCGGGGACTTAATGAAAAACTGTTTTTT
CASSPFRGLNEKLFF
>.|TRBD2|TRBV18|TRBJ2-7
TGTGCCAGCTCACGACGGACTAGCGACTCCTACGAGCAGTACTTC
CASSRRTSDSYEQYF
>.|TRBD2|TRBV5-1|TRBJ2-3
TGCGCCAGCAGCCCGGGCTCTAGCGGGAGCACAGATACGCAGTATTTT
CASSPGSSGSTDTQYF
>.|TRBD1|TRBV11-2|TRBJ1-6
TGTGCCAGCAGCCAGTACGGGACAGGGGTTAATTCACCCCTCCACTTT
CASSQYGTGVNSPLHF
>.|.|TRBV29-1|TRBJ2-3
TGCAGCGTTGAAGCGGGAGTAGATACGCAGTATTTT
CSVEAGVDTQYF
>.|.|TRBV15|TRBJ2-6
TGTGCCACCAGCGGCCGCCACTCTGGGGCCAACGTCCTGACTTTC
CATSGRHSGANVLTF
>once|TRBD1|TRBV5-1|TRBJ2-7
TGCGCCAGCAGCCCCGTCGAAGGACAGGGGGGTTACGAGCAGTACTTC
CASSPVEGQGGYEQYF
>once|.|TRBV18|TRBJ1-1
TGTGCCAGCTCACCCTCGGGGGAGAACACTGAAGCTTTCTTT
CASSPSGENTEAFF
>.|.|TRBV7-2|TRBJ2-3
TGTGCCAGCAGTCCCCTCTCTACAGATACGCAGTATTTT
CASSPLSTDTQYF
>.|.|TRBV4-1|TRBJ1-4
TGCGCCAGCAGCCATCAGGGGTTTAATGAAAAACTGTTTTTT
CASSHQGFNEKLFF
>once|.|TRBV7-3|TRBJ2-3
TGTGCCAGCAGCTCGGGACTTCCCGGAACAGATACGCAGTATTTT
CASSSGLPGTDTQYF
>.|.|TRBV5-1|TRBJ1-2
TGCGCCAGCAGCCTGGGGAGAATCGATGGCTACACCTTC
CASSLGRIDGYTF
>.|TRBD1|TRBV7-3|TRBJ1-2
TGTGCCAGCAGGAAGGGGGACAGCGATGGCTACACCTTC
CASRKGDSDGYTF
>.|TRBD1|TRBV9|TRBJ1-2
TGTGCCAGCAGCGTCGGGACAGGGGTTTATGGCTACACCTTC
CASSVGTGVYGYTF
>few|.|TRBV24-1|TRBJ1-5
TGTGCCACCAGTGACTCGTTCGGCAGCGATAATCAGCCCCAGCATTTT
CATSDSFGSDNQPQHF
>.|.|TRBV7-3|TRBJ2-1
TGTGCCAGCAGCTTAAACGCGGATGAGCAGTTCTTC
CASSLNADEQFF
>few|TRBD2|TRBV27|TRBJ2-5
TGTGCCAGCAGTCTCTCCGGGACTAGCGGGAGACGTTCGGAGACCCAGTACTTC
CASSLSGTSGRRSETQYF